This T cell receptor beta chain was retrieved from a study of tumor and adjacent non-tumor tissue in lung cancer. At the level of the study: There were 11 to 12 adenocarcinoma, 2 squamous cell carcinoma and 1 small cell lung cancer cases.

A modified ARM-PCR protocol with three rounds of nested PCR amplified TCRbeta. TCRdb re-called the multiplex PCR reads through MiXCR, storing one row per CDR3 protein. The sample lists fewer than 85,000 distinct CDR3 sequences, over 80% seen once, with about 14% in the top ten. To note about this clonotype: The target antigen is unknown.

RNA was extracted from bulk tissue without any cell sorting. Study results and caveats: Top 100 clones took a larger repertoire share in normal lung.

Germline assignment: CDR1 LGHNA and CDR2 YSLEER. Trimming pared 1 base from V and 1 base from J, leaving 10 bases between. CDR3 length equals 15 residues. This TCR came from a woman aged 45-60 years with non-small cell lung cancer. Sequenced input: lung tumor tissue. The rearrangement uses TRBV4-3 and TRBJ1-1; TRBD1 might be the D (5 bases). CDR3 in amino acids: CASSQGDGWNTEAFF. CDR3 sequence (DNA): TGCGCCAGCAGCCAAGGGGACGGTTGGAACACTGAAGCTTTCTTT.